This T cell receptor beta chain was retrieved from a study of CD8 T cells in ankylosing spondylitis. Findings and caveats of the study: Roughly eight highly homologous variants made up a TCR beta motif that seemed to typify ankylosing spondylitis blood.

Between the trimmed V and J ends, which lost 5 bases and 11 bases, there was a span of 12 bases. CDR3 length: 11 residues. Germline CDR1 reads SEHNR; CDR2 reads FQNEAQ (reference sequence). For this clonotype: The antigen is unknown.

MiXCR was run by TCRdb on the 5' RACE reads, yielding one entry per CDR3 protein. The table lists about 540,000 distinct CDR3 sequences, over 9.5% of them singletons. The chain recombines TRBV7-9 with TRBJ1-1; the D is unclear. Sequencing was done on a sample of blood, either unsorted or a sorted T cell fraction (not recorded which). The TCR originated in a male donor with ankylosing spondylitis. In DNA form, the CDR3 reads TGTGCCAGCAGCCCCGGACCGGGCGCTTTCTTT. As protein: CASSPGPGAFF.